The 17 T cell receptor beta chains below all came from one sample that was sequenced in a study of T cells in Graves' hyperthyroidism and ophthalmopathy. Researchers took RNA transcripts and amplified the TCR beta CDR3 regions from them. In the first-round RT-PCR of the TCR CDR3, the HTBI primer set was used. Using its own MiXCR run on the multiplex PCR reads, TCRdb lists one record per CDR3 protein. The data show 250,000 to 300,000 distinct CDR3 sequences, more than 10% seen once. Sequencing was performed on blood. These receptors came from a woman aged 30 to 39 with Graves' hyperthyroidism that later progressed to Graves' ophthalmopathy.

V and J are TRBV28 and TRBJ2-5; D ambiguous. The length of the CDR3 is 14 residues. The ends were cut back, 3 bases at V and 2 bases at J, with 10 bases in the middle. Germline lookup yields CDR1 MDHEN and CDR2 SYDVKM. CDR3 bases: TGTGCCAGCAGTTTTGGAACAGCGCAAGAGACCCAGTACTTC. It translates to CASSFGTAQETQYF.

This clonotype was detected many times. This sequence joins TRBV7-8 and TRBJ2-7, with D possibly matching TRBD1 (6 bases). Trimming took off 5 bases at V and 5 bases at J, with 19 bases between the two ends. From germline, CDR1 is SGHVS and CDR2 FQNEAQ. This CDR3 spans 15 amino acids. CDR3: CASSPPGGRVNEQYF. The CDR3 region has the DNA TGTGCCAGCAGCCCCCCTGGGGGCAGGGTCAACGAGCAGTACTTC. Using reference TRBV7-8 and TRBJ2-7 for the parts outside the CDR3, the full variable domain is GAGVSQSPRYKVAKRGQDVALRCDPISGHVSLFWYQQALGQGPEFLTYFQNEAQLDKSGLPSDRFFAERPEGSVSTLKIQRTQQEDSAVYLCASSPPGGRVNEQYFGPGTRLTVT.

The CDR3 here is CASSLGRDRYNEQFF. The DNA of the CDR3 is TGTGCCAGCAGCTTAGGGCGGGACAGATACAATGAGCAGTTCTTC. J is TRBJ2-1 and V is TRBV11-2; weak D call: TRBD1 (7 bases). Germline-derived CDR1 and CDR2 are SGHAT and FQNNGV. This CDR3 comprises 15 residues. V lost 1 base and J 4 bases, leaving 11 bases between the germline ends.

This clonotype was picked up a small number of times. This sequence joins TRBV5-1 and TRBJ2-7; no reliable D call. The CDR3 covers 13 residues. Trimming stripped 2 bases from V and 7 bases from J, with 13 bases between. The germline V gene encodes CDR1 SGHRS and CDR2 YFSETQ. CDR3 loop: CASSFTDPGEQYF. DNA of the CDR3: TGCGCCAGCAGCTTCACCGATCCGGGTGAGCAGTACTTC.

This clonotype was observed many times. The chain uses TRBV20-1 and TRBJ1-3; TRBD1 is a possible D gene (5 bases). This CDR3 is 14 amino acids long. The V gene lost 3 bases and the J gene lost 2 bases, with 11 bases spanning the gap. The germline CDR1 and CDR2 sequences are DFQATT and SNEGSKA (reference sequence). The CDR3 DNA reads as TGCAGTGCTAGCGCCTCGGGGGCTGGAAACACCATATATTTT. Translation gives CSASASGAGNTIYF.

This clonotype came up many times. The gene calls are TRBV7-3 and TRBJ2-7, with TRBD1 identical over 7 bases. CDR3 length: 14 amino acids. The V segment lost 5 bases and the J segment 0 bases; nucleotides outside the gene matches: 4. Germline values: CDR1 SGHTA, CDR2 FQGTGA. CDR3 sequence reads: CASSPTGISYEQYF. The CDR3 DNA reads TGTGCCAGCAGCCCGACAGGGATCTCCTACGAGCAGTACTTC.

Many counts were recorded for this clonotype. The DNA of the CDR3 is TGTGCCAGCAGCTTGGCCTACTCCTACGAGCAGTACTTC. Residues: CASSLAYSYEQYF. The V call is TRBV5-8, the J call TRBJ2-7; D uncertain. Trimming stripped 0 bases from V and 0 bases from J, with 4 bases between. The CDR3 consists of 13 residues. The germline V gene encodes CDR1 SGHTS and CDR2 YDEGEE. Complete variable domain (other parts from reference TRBV5-8 and TRBJ2-7): EAGVTQSPTHLIKTRGQQATLRCSPISGHTSVYWYQQALGLGLQFLLWYDEGEERNRGNFPPRFSGRQFPNYSSELNVNALELEDSALYLCASSLAYSYEQYFGPGTRLTVT.

This clonotype was detected ten times or more. The V and J genes are TRBV28 and TRBJ2-7, with unresolved D. The germline CDR1 and CDR2 sequences are MDHEN and SYDVKM. The CDR3 is made up of 13 amino acids. Trimming removed 1 base from V and 2 bases from J, with 6 bases in between. The CDR3 sequence is CASSLSITYEQYF. Written as DNA, the CDR3 is TGTGCCAGCAGTTTATCGATAACCTACGAGCAGTACTTC.

To note about this clonotype: A clone one base away is much larger, so this may be a read error. The rearrangement links TRBV30 to TRBJ2-3, with D perhaps assigned TRBD1 or TRBD2 (6 bases each). Germline assignment: CDR1 GTSNPN and CDR2 SVGIG (reference sequence). This CDR3 is built from 14 residues. The V gene lost 5 bases and the J gene lost 0 bases, with 12 bases spanning the gap. Here the CDR3 reads CAWGRGTSTDTQYF. The CDR3 DNA follows: TGTGCCTGGGGTAGGGGGACTAGCACAGATACGCAGTATTTT.

This clonotype has ten or more counts. CDR3 DNA sequence: TGTGCCAGCAGCTTTCAGTTTGGTGGTCAGACCCAGTACTTC. Protein: CASSFQFGGQTQYF. The chain uses TRBV5-5 and TRBJ2-5; no clear D. Germline V gene lookup returns CDR1 SGHKS and CDR2 YYEKEE (reference sequence). The CDR3 loop spans 14 amino acids. V gave up 2 bases and J gave up 6 bases, with 14 bases separating them.

This clonotype was found many times. The J gene is TRBJ2-7, the V gene TRBV7-2; the D gene could be TRBD1 or TRBD2 (5 bases each). Germline V CDR1 and CDR2: SGHTA, FQGNSA. The CDR3 consists of 13 residues. The V end was cut by 6 bases, the J end by 5 bases, with 14 bases between. The CDR3 nucleotides are TGTGCCAGCAGGAAGGGGCCACTAGACGAGCAGTACTTC. Residues: CASRKGPLDEQYF. The full variable domain, with the rest looked up from reference TRBV7-2 and TRBJ2-7, is GAGVSQSPSNKVTEKGKDVELRCDPISGHTALYWYRQSLGQGLEFLIYFQGNSAPDKSGLPSDRFSAERTGGSVSTLTIQRTQQEDSAVYLCASRKGPLDEQYFGPGTRLTVT.

This clonotype was seen a handful of times. A much larger clone differs by one base, so this may be a read error. The chain has TRBV5-6 and TRBJ1-2, with a possible D match to TRBD1 (5 bases). The CDR3 is 14 amino acids. CDR1 SGHDT and CDR2 YYEEEE come from the germline V gene. The CDR3, as DNA: TGTGCCAGCAACTTGGGGGATACTAACTATGGCTACACCTTC. Protein sequence: CASNLGDTNYGYTF. Using reference TRBV5-6 and TRBJ1-2 for the parts outside the CDR3, the full variable domain is DAGVTQSPTHLIKTRGQQVTLRCSPKSGHDTVSWYQQALGQGPQFIFQYYEEEERQRGNFPDRFSGHQFPNYSSELNVNALLLGDSALYLCASNLGDTNYGYTFGSGTRLTVV.

This clonotype was counted a few times. This may be a read error, as it is one base from a much larger clone. The chain couples TRBV2 to TRBJ2-1; D could derive from TRBD1 or TRBD2 (7 bases each). Looked up from germline, CDR1 is SNHLY and CDR2 is FYNNEI. Trimming left V 3 bases short and J 9 bases short, with 24 bases between. CDR3 length equals 17 residues. DNA for the CDR3: TGTGCCAGCAGTGATAGACTAGCCGGCGCCAGGGGGGCTGAGCAGTTCTTC. It codes for CASSDRLAGARGAEQFF.

This clonotype was counted many times. The chain combines TRBV27 with TRBJ2-7; D could derive from TRBD1 or TRBD2 (5 bases each). Looked up from germline, CDR1 is MNHEY and CDR2 is SMNVEV (reference sequence). Trimming left V 7 bases short and J 10 bases short, with 14 bases between. This CDR3 contains 11 residues. The CDR3 sequence is CASTLGREQYF. Written as DNA, the CDR3 is TGTGCCAGCACCCTGGGACGGGAACAGTACTTC.

Many counts were recorded for this clonotype. A junction end diverges from the germline sequence, so it may reflect a read error. The chain recombines TRBV20-1 with TRBJ2-3, with D perhaps matching TRBD1 (6 bases). Per the germline V gene, CDR1 is DFQATT and CDR2 is SNEGSKA (reference sequence). The length of the CDR3 is 15 residues. CDR3 nucleotide sequence: TGCAGTGGTAGAACCGGGACATCCGGCACAGATACGCAGTATTTT. Translated: CSGRTGTSGTDTQYF.

Turning to this clonotype: A read error is possible here, since a much larger clone lies one base away. The chain is built from TRBV20-1 and TRBJ2-5; 7 bases are shared with TRBD2. The CDR3 has 13 residues. Looked up from germline, CDR1 is DFQATT and CDR2 is SNEGSKA (reference sequence). The CDR3 DNA sequence: TGCAGCCAAGGGACGGGGGGAATGGAGACCCAGTACTTC. Translated: CSQGTGGMETQYF.

The chain uses TRBV4-1 and TRBJ2-1; 10 bases align to TRBD2. J lost 5 bases, V lost 2 bases, and 21 bases had no gene match. This CDR3 is 21 amino acids long. The germline V gene encodes CDR1 MGHRA and CDR2 YSYEKL. Written as DNA, the CDR3 is TGCGCCAGCAGCCAAAGCTCCCTTCGGGATAGCGGGAGGATAGACCACAATGAGCAGTTCTTC. Protein sequence: CASSQSSLRDSGRIDHNEQFF.